The 22 T cell receptor beta chains reported below all come from one sample, sequenced in a study of monozygotic twins with inflammatory bowel disease. Reprocessing the 5' RACE reads, TCRdb reports a single entry for every CDR3 protein and omits DNA. The sample table includes 190,000 or so distinct CDR3 sequences. The sample comprised blood. All receptors come from a human donor with ulcerative colitis or Crohn's disease, or a healthy co-twin of an affected twin (not recorded which).

The gene calls are TRBV5-1 and TRBJ2-3; the TRBD1 assignment by TCRdb is unverifiable without DNA. This CDR3 has 15 amino acids. Germline CDR1 SGHRS, CDR2 YFSETQ. The CDR3 protein is CASSFTGQSTDTQYF.

The rearrangement uses TRBV29-1 and TRBJ1-4; TCRdb indicates TRBD1, and absent DNA this call remains unverified. The CDR3 covers 15 residues. CDR1 SQVTM and CDR2 ANQGSEA come from the germline V gene. This chain's CDR3 is CSVLGQGSSNEKLFF.

This chain's CDR3 is CASSTGPMGETQYF. The genes are TRBV12-3 or TRBV12-4 and TRBJ2-5; TCRdb picks TRBD2, but there is no DNA to check that call. The CDR3 consists of 14 residues.

The chain links TRBV25-1 to TRBJ1-1. The germline gives CDR1 MGHDK, CDR2 SYGVNS. CDR3 length: 12 residues. CDR3 amino acids: CASRGEVAEAFF.

The chain is built from TRBV9 and TRBJ1-2; as DNA is missing, the TRBD1 call by TCRdb cannot be tested. This CDR3 is built from 16 residues. The V gene's germline CDR1 is SGDLS and CDR2 YYNGEE. CDR3: CASSGPGTGGGGGYTF.

V and J are TRBV6-1 and TRBJ1-1. The CDR3 has 16 residues. CDR1 is MNHNS, CDR2 SASEGT, per germline. CDR3 residues: CAILRREKGWNTEAFF.

The rearrangement uses TRBV5-1 and TRBJ2-1; TCRdb picks TRBD1, but there is no DNA to check that call. Germline assignment: CDR1 SGHRS and CDR2 YFSETQ. The length of the CDR3 is 15 residues. CDR3 residues: CASSAGPGTVNEQFF.

CDR3 protein: CASSLQGSGYNQPQHF. The chain combines TRBV7-2 with TRBJ1-5; TCRdb reports TRBD1, a call that lacks DNA to check it against. Germline V lookup: CDR1 SGHTA, CDR2 FQGNSA. This CDR3 spans 16 amino acids. The full variable domain, rest sourced from reference TRBV7-2 and TRBJ1-5, is GAGVSQSPSNKVTEKGKDVELRCDPISGHTALYWYRQSLGQGLEFLIYFQGNSAPDKSGLPSDRFSAERTGGSVSTLTIQRTQQEDSAVYLCASSLQGSGYNQPQHFGDGTRLSIL.

The chain uses TRBV7-8 and TRBJ2-3; TCRdb outputs TRBD1, but without DNA this stays unchecked. The CDR3 totals 16 residues. CDR1 is SGHVS, CDR2 FQNEAQ, per germline. The chain's CDR3 is CASSLISPRTSDTQYF.

The rearrangement joins TRBV7-9 to TRBJ2-5; without DNA, the TCRdb call of TRBD1 cannot be checked. This CDR3 region has 15 residues. Germline CDR1 SEHNR, CDR2 FQNEAQ (reference sequence). The CDR3 loop is CASSPYAGGMQTQYF.

The rearrangement links TRBV5-1 to TRBJ2-1; TCRdb's D call of TRBD1 is untestable without DNA. The CDR3 is made up of 15 amino acids. Germline V gene sequence: CDR1 SGHRS, CDR2 YFSETQ. The CDR3 reads CASSLDRGATGEQFF. Full variable domain (remainder filled in from reference TRBV5-1 and TRBJ2-1): KAGVTQTPRYLIKTRGQQVTLSCSPISGHRSVSWYQQTPGQGLQFLFEYFSETQRNKGNFPGRFSGRQFSNSRSEMNVSTLELGDSALYLCASSLDRGATGEQFFGPGTRLTVL.

The chain links TRBV15 to TRBJ1-1; TCRdb proposes TRBD1, but this gene call is untestable without DNA. Germline CDR1 is LNHNV and CDR2 is YYDKDF (reference sequence). The CDR3 sequence is 15 residues long. Here the CDR3 reads CATSRETGEWTEAFF.

The rearrangement links TRBV5-1 to TRBJ2-1; TCRdb selects TRBD1, and the lack of DNA leaves this call unchecked. Per the germline V gene, CDR1 is SGHRS and CDR2 is YFSETQ. The CDR3 spans 14 residues. CDR3: CASSLAGDYNEQFF.

The chain employs TRBV6-1 and TRBJ2-3; TCRdb's assignment of TRBD2 cannot be checked, as there is no DNA. Germline V gene lookup returns CDR1 MNHNS and CDR2 SASEGT. This CDR3 has 15 amino acids. CDR3 residues: CASSEGGERTDTQYF.

The chain uses TRBV20-1 and TRBJ2-5; TCRdb indicates TRBD2, and absent DNA this call remains unverified. The CDR3 loop spans 15 amino acids. CDR1 and CDR2 from the germline V gene are DFQATT and SNEGSKA (reference sequence). CDR3 sequence reads: CSALLAGALQETQYF.

The CDR3 loop reads CASGLSLNEQFF. The V call is TRBV12-5, the J call TRBJ2-1. Looked up from germline, CDR1 is LGHNT and CDR2 is FRNRAP. CDR3 length: 12 residues.

V and J are TRBV13 and TRBJ2-3; TCRdb reports TRBD1, a call that lacks DNA to check it against. Germline assignment: CDR1 PRHDT and CDR2 FYEKMQ (reference sequence). The CDR3 runs to 16 residues. This CDR3 is CASSSSDRPSTDTQYF.

The CDR3 region is CATSDVRRRGKGSNQPQHF. This chain joins TRBV24-1 and TRBJ1-5; lacking DNA, the TRBD1 call made by TCRdb goes unchecked. CDR3 length equals 19 residues. The germline V gene encodes CDR1 KGHDR and CDR2 SFDVKD.

The V call is TRBV7-9, the J call TRBJ1-1; TCRdb's D call of TRBD1 is untestable without DNA. CDR3 length: 12 amino acids. The germline V gene encodes CDR1 SEHNR and CDR2 FQNEAQ (reference sequence). CDR3: CASSLVTPGAFF. Variable domain in full (rest from reference TRBV7-9 and TRBJ1-1): DTGVSQNPRHKITKRGQNVTFRCDPISEHNRLYWYRQTLGQGPEFLTYFQNEAQLEKSRLLSDRFSAERPKGSFSTLEIQRTEQGDSAMYLCASSLVTPGAFFGQGTRLTVV.

The V gene is TRBV18, the J gene TRBJ1-1. From germline, CDR1 is KGHSH and CDR2 LQKENI. CDR3 size: 15 residues. CDR3 loop: CASSPLLGENTEAFF.

The chain carries TRBV27 and TRBJ1-6; TCRdb selects TRBD1, and the lack of DNA leaves this call unchecked. This CDR3 is 16 amino acids long. The germline V gene has CDR1 MNHEY and CDR2 SMNVEV (reference sequence). CDR3 loop: CASSTYRDRQNSPLHF.

V and J are TRBV5-5 and TRBJ2-5; there is no DNA to check the TCRdb D call of TRBD2. The V gene's germline CDR1 is SGHKS and CDR2 YYEKEE (reference sequence). This CDR3 comprises 15 residues. CDR3 sequence reads: CASSPPGWGQETQYF. Variable domain in full (rest from reference TRBV5-5 and TRBJ2-5): DAGVTQSPTHLIKTRGQQVTLRCSPISGHKSVSWYQQVLGQGPQFIFQYYEKEERGRGNFPDRFSARQFPNYSSELNVNALLLGDSALYLCASSPPGWGQETQYFGPGTRLLVL.